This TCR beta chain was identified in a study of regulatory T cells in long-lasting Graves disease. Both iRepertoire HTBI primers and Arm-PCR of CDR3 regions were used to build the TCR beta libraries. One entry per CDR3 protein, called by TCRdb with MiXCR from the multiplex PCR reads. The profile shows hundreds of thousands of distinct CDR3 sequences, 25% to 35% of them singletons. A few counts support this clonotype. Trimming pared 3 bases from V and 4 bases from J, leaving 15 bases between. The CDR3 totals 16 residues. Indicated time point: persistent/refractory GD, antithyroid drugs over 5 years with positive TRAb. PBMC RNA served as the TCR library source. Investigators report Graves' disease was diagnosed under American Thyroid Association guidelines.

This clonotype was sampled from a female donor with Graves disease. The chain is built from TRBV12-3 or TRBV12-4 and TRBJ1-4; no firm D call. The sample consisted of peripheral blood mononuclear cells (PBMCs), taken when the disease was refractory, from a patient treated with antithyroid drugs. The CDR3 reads CASSFERFGGNEKLFF. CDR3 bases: TGTGCCAGCAGTTTCGAAAGGTTCGGCGGTAATGAAAAACTGTTTTTT.